What follows are 19 T cell receptor beta chains derived from one specimen sequenced in a study of molecular identifiers for immune sequencing clone quantification. One entry per CDR3 protein, called by TCRdb with MiXCR from the PCR reads. This sample has over 300,000 distinct CDR3 sequences, with 24% found just once. Sequencing was carried out using naive CD8+ T cells from blood, with Jurkat cell RNA spiked in. Subset in this sample: FACS-sorted CD8+CD4-CCR7+CD45RA+ naive T cells. The receptors were sampled from a human donor in good health. Some libraries in this study had Jurkat cell RNA spiked in.

This clonotype was detected a few times. The chain carries TRBV7-3 and TRBJ2-2; TRBD2 aligns across 12 bases. The V and J ends lost 3 bases and 5 bases, in that order; junction bases with no gene match: 4. The CDR3 runs 16 residues. Germline V gene sequence: CDR1 SGHTA, CDR2 FQGTGA. Written as DNA, the CDR3 is TGTGCCAGCAGCTTGACTAGCGGGAGTGTTACCGGGGAGCTGTTTTTT. Translation gives CASSLTSGSVTGELFF.

This clonotype was seen repeatedly, ten times or more. CDR3 sequence (DNA): TGTGCCAGCAGCTTACCGCTAGCGGAGGGGGATACGCAGTATTTT. Amino acids: CASSLPLAEGDTQYF. The chain uses TRBV7-9 and TRBJ2-3, with 7 bases that match TRBD2. V lost 2 bases to trimming and J lost 6 bases; unmatched junction nucleotides: 8. This CDR3 region has 15 residues. Germline V gene lookup returns CDR1 SEHNR and CDR2 FQNEAQ (reference sequence).

There are many counts of this clonotype. The CDR3 region has the DNA TGTGCCAGCAGCTTGGGCCAGGTGGGGTACGTGAACACTGAAGCTTTCTTT. This codes for CASSLGQVGYVNTEAFF. This chain joins TRBV5-6 and TRBJ1-1; D not certain. This CDR3 region has 17 residues. V was pared by 0 bases and J by 0 bases, with 15 bases between. CDR1 is SGHDT and CDR2 is YYEEEE in the germline V gene. Looking up the rest from reference TRBV5-6 and TRBJ1-1 gives the full variable domain: DAGVTQSPTHLIKTRGQQVTLRCSPKSGHDTVSWYQQALGQGPQFIFQYYEEEERQRGNFPDRFSGHQFPNYSSELNVNALLLGDSALYLCASSLGQVGYVNTEAFFGQGTRLTVV.

The gene calls are TRBV20-1 and TRBJ2-1; 11 bases match TRBD2. CDR3 size: 14 residues. Unmatched junction bases numbered 8, after V lost 3 bases and J lost 10 bases. From germline, CDR1 is DFQATT and CDR2 SNEGSKA (reference sequence). The CDR3 loop is CSASILAGEEEQFF. The DNA of the CDR3 is TGCAGTGCTAGCATACTAGCGGGAGAAGAGGAGCAGTTCTTC.

Concerning this clonotype: The CDR3 does not end in the conserved phenylalanine or tryptophan, so this is likely a read error. The chain links TRBV20-1 to TRBJ2-7; the D gene is possibly TRBD2 (5 bases). CDR3 size: 14 residues. CDR1 and CDR2 from the germline V gene are DFQATT and SNEGSKA (reference sequence). V was clipped by 6 bases and J by 2 bases, with 17 bases between them. CDR3 in DNA: TGCAGTGCAAACGCGGGCGGGTGGACCTACGAGCAGTACCTC. It is translated as CSANAGGWTYEQYL.

The table lists this clonotype with many counts. The chain couples TRBV7-6 to TRBJ1-1; the D is unclear. The CDR3 has 14 residues. V was pared by 0 bases and J by 1 base, with 6 bases between. Germline CDR1 SGHVS, CDR2 FNYEAQ. CDR3 nucleotide sequence: TGTGCCAGCAGCTTAGCAGACTCGAACACTGAAGCTTTCTTT. Residues: CASSLADSNTEAFF.

This clonotype was picked up many times. This sequence joins TRBV29-1 and TRBJ2-7, with D maybe TRBD1 (6 bases). This CDR3 contains 14 residues. Trimming stripped 1 base from V and 2 bases from J, with 12 bases between. CDR1 is SQVTM, CDR2 ANQGSEA, per germline. This CDR3 is CSVEGGRRPYEQYF. The CDR3 nucleotides read TGCAGCGTTGAAGGGGGGCGCAGACCCTACGAGCAGTACTTC.

DNA of the CDR3: TGCGCCAGCAGCCATGGGACTAGCGGGAGGTTATCAGATACGCAGTATTTT. This gives the protein CASSHGTSGRLSDTQYF. The chain links TRBV4-1 to TRBJ2-3; 15 bases are shared with TRBD2. Losses at the gene ends were 3 bases for V and 4 bases for J; bases not matched to a gene: 5. The V gene's germline CDR1 is MGHRA and CDR2 YSYEKL. CDR3 size: 17 residues.

With regard to this clonotype: This may be a read error, as it is one base from a much larger clone. The CDR3 end shows no conserved phenylalanine or tryptophan, and so a read error is likely. The chain links TRBV5-6 to TRBJ2-3; 11 bases agree with TRBD2. CDR3 length equals 17 residues. The germline gives CDR1 SGHDT, CDR2 YYEEEE. The ends lost 4 bases at V and 0 bases at J; junction bases unmatched: 7. The CDR3 DNA is TGTGCCAGCAGCAAAAGACTAGCGGGAACTAGCACAGATACGCAGTATCTT. Translating it yields CASSKRLAGTSTDTQYL.

The chain joins TRBV3-1 to TRBJ2-1; D is possibly TRBD2 (6 bases). The CDR3 has 19 amino acids. Trimming shortened V by 0 bases and J by 7 bases, and 25 bases separated the two germline ends. CDR1 and CDR2 from the germline V gene are LGHDT and YNNKEL (reference sequence). CDR3 nucleotide sequence: TGTGCCAGCAGCCAAGATTTCGGCGGGACTCCATCATCGGGGAATGAGCAGTTCTTC. It translates to CASSQDFGGTPSSGNEQFF.

This clonotype was counted ten times or more. The rearrangement links TRBV7-9 to TRBJ2-7, with D tentatively TRBD1 (6 bases). The germline gives CDR1 SEHNR, CDR2 FQNEAQ (reference sequence). Trimming removed 3 bases at V and 5 bases at J, with 8 bases between. CDR3 length: 12 amino acids. DNA of the CDR3: TGTGCCAGCAGCTTGACAGGCCACGAGCAGTACTTC. This translates into CASSLTGHEQYF.

V is TRBV13 and J is TRBJ2-1; TRBD2 aligns across 7 bases. V dropped 5 bases and J dropped 1; count of bases not matched to a gene: 5. CDR3 length equals 15 residues. The germline V gene encodes CDR1 PRHDT and CDR2 FYEKMQ (reference sequence). CDR3 region: CASSPGLTSYNEQFF. CDR3 coding DNA: TGTGCCAGCAGCCCGGGACTAACTTCCTACAATGAGCAGTTCTTC.

This clonotype has only a few counts. The V gene is TRBV27, the J gene TRBJ1-5; D may be TRBD1 (6 bases). This CDR3 is 16 amino acids long. Germline CDR1 reads MNHEY; CDR2 reads SMNVEV (reference sequence). V was shortened by 4 bases and J by 2 bases, with 15 bases between the two germline ends. The CDR3 reads CASSSIFWTGNQPQHF. The CDR3 nucleotides read TGTGCCAGCAGTTCGATCTTCTGGACAGGCAATCAGCCCCAGCATTTT.

This clonotype was detected only a few times. The chain links TRBV6-2 or TRBV6-3 to TRBJ2-3, with unresolved D. Germline assignment: CDR1 MNHEY and CDR2 SVGEGT. The V gene lost 5 bases and the J gene lost 6 bases, with 12 bases spanning the gap. CDR3 length: 13 amino acids. The CDR3 loop is CASSAQIPDTQYF. In DNA form, the CDR3 reads TGTGCCAGCAGTGCACAAATCCCCGATACGCAGTATTTT.

This clonotype was seen more than once but under ten times. The chain employs TRBV7-9 and TRBJ2-7, with TRBD2 matching over 9 bases. The trim removed 3 bases at V and 3 bases at J, leaving 6 bases unmatched. The germline gives CDR1 SEHNR, CDR2 FQNEAQ (reference sequence). This CDR3 is 15 amino acids long. The DNA of the CDR3 is TGTGCCAGCAGCTTCTCGACTAGCGGTTACTACGAGCAGTACTTC. Protein: CASSFSTSGYYEQYF.

This clonotype was seen ten or more times. This sequence joins TRBV12-5 and TRBJ2-1, with TRBD2 matching 11 bases. The CDR3 has 15 residues. V shed 5 bases and J 7 bases; nucleotides not matched to a gene: 7. CDR1 is LGHNT, CDR2 FRNRAP, per germline. The chain's CDR3 is CASGTSGSRGNEQFF. CDR3 nucleotide sequence: TGTGCTAGTGGTACTAGCGGGAGTCGGGGGAATGAGCAGTTCTTC.

Note on this clonotype: One end of the junction is discordant with germline, which a read error may explain. The chain employs TRBV2 and TRBJ2-3; 7 bases agree with TRBD2. This CDR3 comprises 16 residues. Per germline, CDR1 SNHLY and CDR2 FYNNEI. CDR3 residues: CASSTPWAGVIDTRYF. In DNA form, the CDR3 reads TGTGCCAGCAGCACGCCTTGGGCGGGAGTGATAGATACGCGGTATTTT. The whole variable domain, filled in from reference TRBV2 and TRBJ2-3, reads EPEVTQTPSHQVTQMGQEVILRCVPISNHLYFYWYRQILGQKVEFLVSFYNNEISEKSEIFDDQFSVERPDGSNFTLKIRSTKLEDSAMYFCASSTPWAGVIDTRYFGPGTRLTVL.

In the case of this clonotype: The conserved closing phenylalanine or tryptophan is absent in this CDR3, likely reflecting a read error. In nucleotides, the CDR3 is TGTGCCAGCAGCCCGGACAGGGCTAACTATGGCTACACCTCC. This gives the protein CASSPDRANYGYTS. This chain uses TRBV6-5 with TRBJ1-2, with 8 bases lining up with TRBD1. This CDR3 spans 14 amino acids. CDR1 and CDR2 (germline): MNHEY, SVGAGI. Trimming removed 6 bases from V and 0 bases from J; junction bases left unmatched: 3.

This clonotype came up many times. The V call is TRBV27, the J call TRBJ2-7; TRBD2 is a possible D gene (6 bases). Germline values: CDR1 MNHEY, CDR2 SMNVEV (reference sequence). Trimming pared 5 bases from V and 6 bases from J, leaving 14 bases between. This CDR3 region has 13 residues. CDR3: CASSPGTEGEQYF. As DNA, the CDR3 is TGTGCCAGCAGTCCAGGGACTGAGGGCGAGCAGTACTTC.